There are a few counts of the clone carrying this T cell receptor (beta chain). The data are from a study of shared clonotypes between healthy human individuals. V shed 4 bases, J shed 8 bases, and the junction held 3 bases outside the gene matches. CDR3 length: 13 amino acids. From germline, CDR1 is LNHDA and CDR2 SQIVND (reference sequence). Sequenced by immunoSEQ multiplex PCR; TCRdb stores in-frame clones only, minus some. The data hold approximately 500,000 clones, with approximately 78% observed a single time. The material sequenced was PBMCs. This clonotype was sampled from a woman aged 40-49 years in good health. Some clones in this sample may be carry-over from other donors' samples. The V and J genes are TRBV19 and TRBJ1-5; 9 bases are shared with TRBD1. The CDR3 region has the DNA TGTGCCAGTAGTACGGGACAGGGCGAGCCCCAGCATTTT. This sequence encodes CASSTGQGEPQHF.